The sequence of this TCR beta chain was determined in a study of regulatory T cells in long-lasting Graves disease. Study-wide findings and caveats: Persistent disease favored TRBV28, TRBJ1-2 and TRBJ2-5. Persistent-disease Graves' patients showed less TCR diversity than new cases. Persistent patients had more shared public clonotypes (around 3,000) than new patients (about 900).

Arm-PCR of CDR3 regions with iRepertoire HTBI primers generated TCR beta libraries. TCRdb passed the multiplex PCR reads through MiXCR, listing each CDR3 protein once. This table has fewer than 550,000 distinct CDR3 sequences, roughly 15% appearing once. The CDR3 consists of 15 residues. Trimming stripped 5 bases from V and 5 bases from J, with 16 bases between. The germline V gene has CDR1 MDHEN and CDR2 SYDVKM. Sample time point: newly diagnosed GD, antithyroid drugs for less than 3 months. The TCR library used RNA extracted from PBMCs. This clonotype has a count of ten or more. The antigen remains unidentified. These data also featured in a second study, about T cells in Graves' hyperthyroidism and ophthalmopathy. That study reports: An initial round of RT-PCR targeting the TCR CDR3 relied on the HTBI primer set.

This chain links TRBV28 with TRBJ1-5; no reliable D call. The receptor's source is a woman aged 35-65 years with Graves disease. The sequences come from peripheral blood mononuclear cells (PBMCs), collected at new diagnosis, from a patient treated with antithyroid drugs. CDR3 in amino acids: CASSTRSTRDQPQHF. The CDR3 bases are TGTGCCAGCAGTACCCGCAGTACCCGGGATCAGCCCCAGCATTTT.